This TCR beta chain was captured in a study of beta chain features in type 1 diabetes. Study-level information: All samples combined gave 95 million to 130 million sorted cells for examination.

General study results and limits: Whether TCRB rearrangement is influenced by HLA type was left unresolved in this analysis.

This clone has only one observation. Its specificity is not known. Expressed TCRB transcripts were sequenced, since all the RNA that had been isolated was reverse transcribed. Repertoires were generated with immunoSEQ multiplex PCR, while TCRdb's copy carries only in-frame clones and drops some. The table records 200,000 to 250,000 clones, around 65% of them present only once. There was one heparinised blood draw per donor, averaging approximately 120 mL. CD4+ naive, central memory, regulatory and stem cell-like memory subsets were isolated by sorting on CD45RO/CCR7/CD25/CD127/CD95/CD27. The sequence was collected from a man younger than 40 in good health. The sequencing sample was made of naive CD4+ T cells from blood.

The CDR3, as DNA: TGTGCCAGCAGCCCGAGCAGGACAAAAGAGACCCAGTACTTC. As protein: CASSPSRTKETQYF. The chain recombines TRBV7-9 with TRBJ2-5; D perhaps matches TRBD1 (5 bases). With 5 bases removed from V and 3 bases from J, the gap between germline ends came to 13 bases. The CDR3 is 14 amino acids. Germline loops: CDR1 SEHNR, CDR2 FQNEAQ (reference sequence).